This TCR beta chain was retrieved from a study of blood T cell repertoires in COVID-19. Study background: T cells, B-cell-depleted T cells, or PBMCs provided the cDNA or gDNA that served as material.

Per the original data handling: Amplification of reference gene primers was used by the study to estimate nucleated cell counts. Using immunoSEQ multiplex PCR, the repertoire was profiled, and TCRdb retains in-frame clones only, with some absent. That table furnishes V, J and clone size, whereas the DNA furnished D and trimming. The sample lists about 170,000 clones, about 88% seen once, with 6% to 7.5% in the top ten. V lost 2 bases to trimming and J lost 0 bases; unmatched junction nucleotides: 1. This CDR3 comprises 15 residues. Per the germline V gene, CDR1 is SGHRS and CDR2 is YFSETQ. The sequencing sample was made of peripheral blood. The chain links TRBV5-1 to TRBJ1-3; TRBD1 aligns across 8 bases. The TCR originated in a woman older than 75 in a cohort sampled during active or convalescent COVID-19. The CDR3 is CASSLQGGSGNTIYF. The CDR3 nucleotides are TGCGCCAGCAGCTTACAGGGGGGCTCTGGAAACACCATATATTTT. Supplemented by reference TRBV5-1 and TRBJ1-3, the full variable domain reads KAGVTQTPRYLIKTRGQQVTLSCSPISGHRSVSWYQQTPGQGLQFLFEYFSETQRNKGNFPGRFSGRQFSNSRSEMNVSTLELGDSALYLCASSLQGGSGNTIYFGEGSWLTVV.